The present T cell receptor (beta chain) was sequenced within a study of blood T cell repertoires in COVID-19. About the research overall: T cells, B-cell-depleted T cells, or PBMCs provided the cDNA or gDNA that served as material.

Original processing methods: Scientists estimated how many nucleated cells there were by amplifying reference gene primers. Clones were read by immunoSEQ multiplex PCR, and TCRdb kept only the in-frame ones, dropping some. D and trimming come from the DNA, and the V and J calls and clone size come from that table. The data show over 100,000 clones, approximately 81% seen once. J lost 3 bases, V lost 5 bases, and 10 bases had no gene match. CDR3 size: 15 residues. Germline V CDR1 and CDR2: MDHEN, SYDVKM. The V and J genes are TRBV28 and TRBJ2-7, with 7 bases fitting TRBD1. Sequencing used peripheral blood. This TCR was sampled from a man in his forties or fifties with acute or convalescent COVID-19. The CDR3 DNA sequence: TGTGCCAGCAGTCACCCATCGGACAGGTTCTACGAGCAGTACTTC. Encoded protein: CASSHPSDRFYEQYF.